Listed below are T cell receptor beta chains from one sample, sequenced in a study of blood T cell repertoires in COVID-19. The method was immunoSEQ multiplex PCR; TCRdb's version includes in-frame clones alone and lacks a portion of them. The sample consists of more than 120,000 clones, approximately 88% of them appearing once. Material: peripheral blood. Every receptor here comes from a woman aged 50 to 65 with acute or convalescent COVID-19. Both conserved end residues are part of each CDR3. Fields, in order: J gene, CDR3 length, clone size, D gene, V gene, CDR3 DNA, CDR3 protein. D genes are given only for firm matches. Not every row has a clone size; where given, it reads once, few, many or a size class.

TRBJ1-5 | 13 | NA | TRBD1 | TRBV5-1 | TGCGCCAGCAGCCAACAGGGGAATCAGCCCCAGCATTTT | CASSQQGNQPQHF
TRBJ1-1 | 14 | NA | NA | TRBV11-2 | TGTGCCAGCAGGCCAGGACATCCGAACACTGAAGCTTTCTTT | CASRPGHPNTEAFF
TRBJ1-5 | 14 | NA | NA | TRBV19 | TGTGCCAGTATTTCCAGGGAAAGCAATCAGCCCCAGCATTTT | CASISRESNQPQHF
TRBJ2-1 | 17 | NA | TRBD2 | TRBV25-1 | TGTGCCAGCAGTGCCTTTACGGGGGGAAGGCAGGACAATGAGCAGTTCTTC | CASSAFTGGRQDNEQFF
TRBJ2-2 | 14 | NA | NA | TRBV5-4 | TGTGCCAGCAGCTTAACCCGACAGCCCGGGGAGCTGTTTTTT | CASSLTRQPGELFF
TRBJ2-1 | 14 | NA | NA | TRBV29-1 | TGCAGCGTTGACGGGCAGGGTACCTACAATGAGCAGTTCTTC | CSVDGQGTYNEQFF
TRBJ1-6 | 16 | once | NA | TRBV18 | TGTGCCAGCTCACCATTAGGACTGAAAGCCAATTCACCCCTCCACTTT | CASSPLGLKANSPLHF
TRBJ1-1 | 13 | NA | TRBD1 | TRBV3-1/TRBV3-2 | TGTGCCAGCAGCCAAGGACAGGGAGGCATAGCTTTCTTT | CASSQGQGGIAFF
TRBJ1-5 | 11 | NA | NA | TRBV12-5 | TGTGCTAGTGGCGTAGATCAGCCCCAGCATTTT | CASGVDQPQHF
TRBJ2-3 | 16 | NA | TRBD2 | TRBV6-6 | TGTGCCAGCAGTTACTCAGCGGGGGGGCACGCAGATACGCAGTATTTT | CASSYSAGGHADTQYF
TRBJ2-1 | 14 | NA | TRBD2 | TRBV14 | TGTGCCAGCAGCCAAATAAGGGAGGGGAATGAGCAGTTCTTC | CASSQIREGNEQFF
TRBJ1-4 | 15 | NA | NA | TRBV19 | TGTGCCAGTAGACCTCAACAGGGACCTAATGAAAAACTGTTTTTT | CASRPQQGPNEKLFF
TRBJ1-1 | 13 | NA | TRBD1 | TRBV6-5 | TGTGCCAGCAAGAGGGGGCGCGGGACTGAAGCTTTCTTT | CASKRGRGTEAFF
TRBJ1-2 | 15 | NA | TRBD1 | TRBV9 | TGTGCCAGCAGCGAGACAGGGGCCCTATCCTATGGCTACACCTTC | CASSETGALSYGYTF
TRBJ1-4 | 14 | NA | TRBD1 | TRBV19 | TGTGCCAGTGGGGACAGAACAACTAATGAAAAACTGTTTTTT | CASGDRTTNEKLFF
TRBJ1-2 | 15 | once | TRBD1 | TRBV9 | TGTGCCAGCAGCGCCTCGACAGGGGATGATAGGGGCTACACCTTC | CASSASTGDDRGYTF
TRBJ2-5 | 14 | NA | NA | TRBV15 | TGTGCCACCAGCCAGGGGTTGGCCCAAGAGACCCAGTACTTC | CATSQGLAQETQYF
TRBJ2-3 | 15 | NA | TRBD2 | TRBV6-5 | TGTGCCAGCAGCCCGGGACTAGCGTTCACCGATACGCAGTATTTT | CASSPGLAFTDTQYF
TRBJ2-1 | 15 | NA | TRBD2 | TRBV27 | TGTGCCAGCAGTCCAGGGACTAGCGGCTACAATGAGCAGTTCTTC | CASSPGTSGYNEQFF
TRBJ2-5 | 17 | NA | TRBD2 | TRBV4-1 | TGCGCCAGCAGCCAAGTCGGACTAGCGGGAGGTCAAGAGACCCAGTACTTC | CASSQVGLAGGQETQYF
TRBJ2-7 | 15 | NA | TRBD1 | TRBV6-4 | TGTGCCAGCAGTGATCCCGGGACAGGGGCATGGGAGCAGTACTTC | CASSDPGTGAWEQYF
TRBJ1-1 | 15 | NA | NA | TRBV5-5 | TGTGCCAGCAGCTTGGAACGTCTCAGGAACACTGAAGCTTTCTTT | CASSLERLRNTEAFF
TRBJ1-4 | 16 | NA | NA | TRBV12-5 | TGTGCTAGTGGTTTGGTACATGGGAGGGGTAATGAAAAACTGTTTTTT | CASGLVHGRGNEKLFF
TRBJ1-5 | 15 | NA | TRBD1 | TRBV10-3 | TGTGCCATCAGTGAGAGGGGGACAGGCCATCAGCCCCAGCATTTT | CAISERGTGHQPQHF
TRBJ1-2 | 14 | NA | TRBD1 | TRBV25-1 | TGTGCCAGCAGTCGACAGGGAGAGAACTATGGCTACACCTTC | CASSRQGENYGYTF
TRBJ1-4 | 17 | NA | TRBD1 | TRBV10-3 | TGTGCCATCAGTAAGGACAGGGGATACGGCACTAATGAAAAACTGTTTTTT | CAISKDRGYGTNEKLFF
TRBJ2-7 | 16 | NA | TRBD1 | TRBV5-4 | TGTGCCAGCAGCTCTACTGGGACAGGCAGGGGATACGAGCAGTACTTC | CASSSTGTGRGYEQYF
TRBJ1-5 | 14 | NA | NA | TRBV15 | TGTGCCACCAGCGATAGAGGGTTGGGTCAGCCCCAGCATTTT | CATSDRGLGQPQHF
TRBJ1-2 | 13 | NA | NA | TRBV27 | TGTGCCAGCAGTTTAGGGCCTAACTATGGCTACACCTTC | CASSLGPNYGYTF
TRBJ1-1 | 12 | NA | NA | TRBV18 | TGTGCCAGCTCACTCAAGAACACTGAAGCTTTCTTT | CASSLKNTEAFF
TRBJ2-1 | 12 | NA | NA | TRBV19 | TGTGCCAGTAGTGGCAGGGGAAGTGAGCAGTTCTTC | CASSGRGSEQFF